This T cell receptor (beta chain) was retrieved from a study of CD4 and CD8 cells across lung adenocarcinoma regions (dated by TCRdb to the late 2010s). Some background on the complete study: Intratumor heterogeneity of the T cell receptor repertoire was examined by comparing tumor centers with tumor margins.

Libraries came from PCR. TCRdb names HiSeq X Ten as the instrument used. Using fastp trimming at Q25 and MiXCR clonotype assembly, TCRdb reanalyzed the public sequencing data and kept in-frame beta chains. Every distinct CDR3 protein forms one entry, paired with its most common genes and DNA. The sample table holds around 23,000 distinct CDR3 sequences, of which more than 45% were seen once. The leading ten clones occupy 40% to 50% of the sample. A word on this clonotype: No antigen is known for it. No qualities accompany the bases; no much larger clone lies one base away.

The donors were patients who had localized lung adenocarcinoma, which is a subtype of non-small cell lung cancer. The samples were taken from the centers of localized lung adenocarcinomas. For TCR repertoire analysis, CD8+ T cells taken from tumor tissue were profiled apart from CD4+ T cells. There are 14 amino acids in the CDR3, from cysteine to phenylalanine inclusive. The sequence is cut down to CDR3 DNA, 42 bases in frame from base 1. V sheds 8 bases and J sheds 11 bases, leaving 24 bases between their ends. In the germline V gene, CDR1 corresponds to MNHNS and CDR2 to SASEGT. The sequenced sample was CD8+ T cells from the center of a lung tumor. What the cell subset or site label conveys for this sample: tumor center region. The source of this sequence is a male donor with lung adenocarcinoma. The CD4 and CD8 labels of this study may be unreliable. This chain joins TRBV6-1 to TRBJ2-5; possibly the D gene is TRBD2, per 5 matching bases. The CDR3 reads as follows: CASGPSSNYNEQYF. The base sequence is TGTGCCAGCGGCCCCTCTAGCAACTACAATGAGCAGTACTTC.